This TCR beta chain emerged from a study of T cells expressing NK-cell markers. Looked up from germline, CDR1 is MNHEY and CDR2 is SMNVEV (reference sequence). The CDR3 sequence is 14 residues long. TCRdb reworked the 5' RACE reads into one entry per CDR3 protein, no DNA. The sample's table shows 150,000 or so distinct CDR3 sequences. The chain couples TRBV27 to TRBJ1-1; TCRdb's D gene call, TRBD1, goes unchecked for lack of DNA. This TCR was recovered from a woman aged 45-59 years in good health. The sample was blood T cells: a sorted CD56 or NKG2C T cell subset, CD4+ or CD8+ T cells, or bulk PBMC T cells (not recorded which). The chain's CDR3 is CASSPPAPNTEAFF.